The 23 T cell receptor beta chains reported below all come from one sample, sequenced in a study of OX40 agonist ivuxolimab in advanced cancers. Measured with immunoSEQ multiplex PCR; TCRdb has only the in-frame clones, and not every one. The table lists 15,000 to 20,000 clones, 50% to 75% of them singletons. Source: CD4+ or CD8+ T cells sorted from blood, taken in a trial of the OX40 agonist ivuxolimab. These receptors all come from an adult with an advanced solid tumor such as melanoma, head and neck, liver or kidney cancer.

Only a few counts were recorded for this clone. CDR3 residues: CASSLEGYSNQPQHF. CDR3 in DNA: TGTGCCAGCAGCTTGGAGGGTTATAGCAATCAGCCCCAGCATTTT. The chain joins TRBV4-2 to TRBJ1-5; D is uncertain. Per germline, CDR1 LGHNA and CDR2 YNFKEQ. V gave up 5 bases and J gave up 0 bases, with 11 bases separating them. The CDR3 has 15 amino acids.

The chain joins TRBV10-3 to TRBJ2-2; D unclear. Per germline, CDR1 ENHRY and CDR2 SYGVKD. CDR3 size: 13 residues. The ends were cut back, 0 bases at V and 6 bases at J, with 5 bases in the middle. The CDR3 DNA reads TGTGCCATCAGTGAGTCCTGGGCCGGGGAGCTGTTTTTT. Its protein product is CAISESWAGELFF.

The chain combines TRBV29-1 with TRBJ2-7, with D perhaps matching TRBD2 (7 bases). The V gene lost 0 bases and the J gene lost 4 bases, with 13 bases spanning the gap. The CDR3 sequence is 14 residues long. CDR1 is SQVTM and CDR2 is ANQGSEA in the germline V gene. The CDR3 nucleotides read TGCAGCGTTGAAGAAGGGGGGGGGACTTACGAGCAGTACTTC. Translating gives CSVEEGGGTYEQYF.

The chain uses TRBV10-3 and TRBJ2-7, with a possible D match to TRBD1 (6 bases). Germline V gene data show CDR1 as ENHRY and CDR2 as SYGVKD. The CDR3 has 12 amino acids. The CDR3 nucleotides read TGTACCACCGGGACACCCGGCTACGAGCAGTACTTC. Amino acid sequence: CTTGTPGYEQYF.

The chain combines TRBV4-2 with TRBJ2-5; D gene ambiguous. The germline gives CDR1 LGHNA, CDR2 YNFKEQ. CDR3 length: 15 amino acids. The V and J ends lost 3 bases and 4 bases respectively, with 15 bases between them. CDR3 DNA sequence: TGTGCCAGCAGCCAGACACTGGTCGGTGGAGAGACCCAGTACTTC. Translating it yields CASSQTLVGGETQYF.

This clone was recorded a few times. This chain links TRBV27 with TRBJ1-2, with D maybe TRBD1 (5 bases). The length of the CDR3 is 14 residues. Germline assignment: CDR1 MNHEY and CDR2 SMNVEV (reference sequence). Trimming took 2 bases from V and 8 from J, leaving 15 bases between them. CDR3 nucleotide sequence: TGTGCCAGCAGTTTAGCGGGGGGGTTGAGAGGCTACACCTTC. Encoded protein: CASSLAGGLRGYTF.

This chain joins TRBV30 and TRBJ2-7; D gene unclear. This CDR3 is 12 amino acids long. From germline, CDR1 is GTSNPN and CDR2 SVGIG (reference sequence). V lost 3 bases, J lost 5 bases, and 11 bases lay in between. The DNA for the CDR3 is TGTGCCTGGAGCACCGGAAGCGACGAGCAGTACTTC. The encoded protein is CAWSTGSDEQYF.

About this clone: With a much larger clone just one base away, this may be a read error. This chain uses TRBV5-4 with TRBJ1-3, with no clear D. Trimming shortened V by 6 bases and J by 3 bases, and 13 bases separated the two germline ends. This CDR3 is 14 amino acids long. Germline assignment: CDR1 SGHNT and CDR2 YYREEE (reference sequence). The CDR3 nucleotides read TGTGCCAGCACCTCGGGAGGTTTTGGAAACACCATATATTTT. Protein sequence: CASTSGGFGNTIYF.

The chain is built from TRBV28 and TRBJ1-2; 8 positions match TRBD1. The CDR3 is 13 amino acids. V shed 4 bases, J shed 4 bases, and the junction held 2 bases outside the gene matches. Germline values: CDR1 MDHEN, CDR2 SYDVKM. The CDR3 bases are TGTGCCAGCAGTTCAGGGGGCAGCTATGGCTACACCTTC. Protein: CASSSGGSYGYTF.

This chain links TRBV11-2 with TRBJ2-5; D gene unclear. With 3 bases removed from V and 1 base from J, the gap between germline ends came to 12 bases. Per the germline V gene, CDR1 is SGHAT and CDR2 is FQNNGV. The CDR3 is 15 residues long. The CDR3 coding sequence is TGTGCCAGCAGCTTGACTTCCCTGGGCCAAGAGACCCAGTACTTC. Translating it yields CASSLTSLGQETQYF. The full variable domain, rest sourced from reference TRBV11-2 and TRBJ2-5, is EAGVAQSPRYKIIEKRQSVAFWCNPISGHATLYWYQQILGQGPKLLIQFQNNGVVDDSQLPKDRFSAERLKGVDSTLKIQPAKLEDSAVYLCASSLTSLGQETQYFGPGTRLLVL.

The chain links TRBV4-3 to TRBJ2-7; D unresolved. The CDR3 totals 14 residues. The germline V gene encodes CDR1 LGHNA and CDR2 YSLEER. V was pared by 0 bases and J by 1 base, with 7 bases between. The CDR3, as DNA: TGCGCCAGCAGCCAAGATATGGGTTCCTACGAGCAGTACTTC. This sequence encodes CASSQDMGSYEQYF.

The chain couples TRBV6-6 to TRBJ1-2; a weak D match, TRBD1 (6 bases). There are 14 residues in the CDR3. Germline V gives CDR1 MNHNY, CDR2 SVGAGI (reference sequence). Trimming took 3 bases from V and 4 from J, leaving 12 bases between them. This chain's CDR3 is CASSYGQGIYGYTF. Written as DNA, the CDR3 is TGTGCCAGCAGTTATGGCCAGGGGATCTATGGCTACACCTTC.

The gene calls are TRBV25-1 and TRBJ1-6; D possibly corresponds to TRBD1 (6 bases). Germline V gives CDR1 MGHDK, CDR2 SYGVNS. With 4 bases removed from V and 0 bases from J, the gap between germline ends came to 10 bases. CDR3 length: 16 residues. For the CDR3, the DNA is TGTGCCAGCAGTGCGAGGGGGGGCTCCTATAATTCACCCCTCCACTTT. This gives the protein CASSARGGSYNSPLHF.

This clone was picked up a small number of times. J is TRBJ2-7 and V is TRBV4-1; D is undetermined. This CDR3 has 17 amino acids. Trimming stripped 0 bases from V and 3 bases from J, with 18 bases between. The V gene's germline CDR1 is MGHRA and CDR2 YSYEKL. The CDR3 DNA reads as TGCGCCAGCAGCCAAGATCTAAGGTGGCAGGCCAACTACGAGCAGTACTTC. Translation gives CASSQDLRWQANYEQYF.

This chain uses TRBV7-9 with TRBJ2-7, with a tentative D call TRBD1 (7 bases). Trimming took off 7 bases at V and 11 bases at J, with 21 bases between the two ends. The germline V gene has CDR1 SEHNR and CDR2 FQNEAQ (reference sequence). The CDR3 sequence is 13 residues long. This CDR3 is CASTPGGPSMEYF. The CDR3 coding sequence is TGTGCCAGCACCCCAGGGGGGCCCTCAATGGAGTACTTC.

CDR3 amino acids: CASSALEALGADTQYF. The CDR3 DNA reads as TGTGCCAGCAGTGCTCTCGAAGCCTTAGGCGCAGATACGCAGTATTTT. This chain joins TRBV2 and TRBJ2-3; D ambiguous. Trimming shortened V by 4 bases and J by 4 bases, and 18 bases separated the two germline ends. CDR3 size: 16 residues. CDR1 and CDR2 (germline): SNHLY, FYNNEI.

The rearrangement uses TRBV5-1 and TRBJ1-6; unclear D gene. This CDR3 is built from 16 residues. Deletions cut 3 bases from V and 3 bases from J, with 13 bases between. Germline CDR1 and CDR2: SGHRS and YFSETQ. CDR3 sequence reads: CASSSTTAGYNSPLHF. The CDR3 DNA follows: TGCGCCAGCAGCTCGACGACGGCGGGCTATAATTCACCCCTCCACTTT.

This chain uses TRBV6-1 with TRBJ1-6, with no clear D. The CDR3 totals 15 residues. The germline V gene encodes CDR1 MNHNS and CDR2 SASEGT. Trimming took off 1 base at V and 7 bases at J, with 11 bases between the two ends. CDR3 bases: TGTGCCAGCAGTGAAGAACGGGAGCTCAATTCACCCCTCCACTTT. Amino acids: CASSEERELNSPLHF.

In this sample, this clone turned up a few times. CDR3 loop: CASSIGRRQPQHF. CDR3 in DNA: TGTGCCAGCAGTATCGGGAGGCGGCAGCCCCAGCATTTT. V gene TRBV6-5 combines with J gene TRBJ1-5; D gene uncertain. The CDR3 extends over 13 amino acids. Germline V gene sequence: CDR1 MNHEY, CDR2 SVGAGI. Trimming pared 5 bases from V and 7 bases from J, leaving 12 bases between.

The rearrangement uses TRBV7-9 and TRBJ1-6; D ambiguous. V lost 1 base and J lost 5, with 9 bases in between. This CDR3 contains 15 residues. Germline assignment: CDR1 SEHNR and CDR2 FQNEAQ (reference sequence). The CDR3 DNA is TGTGCCAGCAGCTTAGTTTCGGAAGATAATTCACCCCTCCACTTT. Translation: CASSLVSEDNSPLHF. The full variable domain, its missing parts supplied by reference TRBV7-9 and TRBJ1-6, is DTGVSQNPRHKITKRGQNVTFRCDPISEHNRLYWYRQTLGQGPEFLTYFQNEAQLEKSRLLSDRFSAERPKGSFSTLEIQRTEQGDSAMYLCASSLVSEDNSPLHFGNGTRLTVT.

The J gene is TRBJ2-1, the V gene TRBV4-2; the D gene is possibly TRBD1 (5 bases). Germline V gene sequence: CDR1 LGHNA, CDR2 YNFKEQ. V was clipped by 4 bases and J by 0 bases, with 10 bases between them. The CDR3 has 15 residues. For the CDR3, the DNA is TGTGCCAGCAGCCTAAAGACAGACTCCTACAATGAGCAGTTCTTC. The encoded protein is CASSLKTDSYNEQFF.

V and J are TRBV7-9 and TRBJ2-3; D gene unclear. This CDR3 is built from 16 residues. In germline, CDR1 is SEHNR, CDR2 FQNEAQ (reference sequence). Trimming cost V 5 bases and J 1 base, with 16 bases left between them. The CDR3 DNA follows: TGTGCCAGCAGCCCTCTAACTCGGGCAGGCACAGATACGCAGTATTTT. This translates into CASSPLTRAGTDTQYF. Combining the CDR3 with reference TRBV7-9 and TRBJ2-3 gives the whole variable domain DTGVSQNPRHKITKRGQNVTFRCDPISEHNRLYWYRQTLGQGPEFLTYFQNEAQLEKSRLLSDRFSAERPKGSFSTLEIQRTEQGDSAMYLCASSPLTRAGTDTQYFGPGTRLTVL.

This clone has just one count. This chain uses TRBV4-1 with TRBJ2-7; D is unclear. Trimming took off 1 base at V and 3 bases at J, with 13 bases between the two ends. The CDR3 runs 15 residues. The V gene's germline CDR1 is MGHRA and CDR2 YSYEKL. The DNA of the CDR3 is TGCGCCAGCAGCCAAGGGGCGGAAGGTGTCTACGAGCAGTACTTC. Its protein product is CASSQGAEGVYEQYF.